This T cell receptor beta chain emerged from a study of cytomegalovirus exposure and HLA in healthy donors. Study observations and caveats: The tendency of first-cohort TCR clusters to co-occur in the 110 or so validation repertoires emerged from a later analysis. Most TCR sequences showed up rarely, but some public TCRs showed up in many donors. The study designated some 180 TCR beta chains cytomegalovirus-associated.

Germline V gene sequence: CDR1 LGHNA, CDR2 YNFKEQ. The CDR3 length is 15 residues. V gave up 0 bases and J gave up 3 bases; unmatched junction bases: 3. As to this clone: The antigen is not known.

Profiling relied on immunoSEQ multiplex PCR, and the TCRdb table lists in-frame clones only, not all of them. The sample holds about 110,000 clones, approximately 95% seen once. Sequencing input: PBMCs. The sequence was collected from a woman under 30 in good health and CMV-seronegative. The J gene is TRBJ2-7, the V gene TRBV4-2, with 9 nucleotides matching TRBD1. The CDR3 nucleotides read TGTGCCAGCAGCCAAGATCCGGGACAGGGCTACGAGCAGTACTTC. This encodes CASSQDPGQGYEQYF.